These T cell receptor beta chains were read from a single sample in a study of monozygotic twins with inflammatory bowel disease. With the 5' RACE reads reprocessed, TCRdb shows one record per CDR3 protein and no DNA. Its table lists about 140,000 distinct CDR3 sequences. The sample comprised blood. The receptors were sampled from a human donor with ulcerative colitis or Crohn's disease, or a healthy co-twin of an affected twin (not recorded which). Each CDR3 is given with its conserved first and last residue.

>TRBV6-2/TRBV6-3|TRBJ1-4|16
CASSYPPGRVGEKLFF
>TRBV10-3|TRBJ1-4|13
CAIKGGGSEKLFF
>TRBV25-1|TRBJ2-6|16
CASSRYSRDGANVLTF
>TRBV5-1|TRBJ2-2|13
CASSLAGTGELFF
>TRBV29-1|TRBJ1-3|13
CSVEGRVGNTIYF
>TRBV10-3|TRBJ2-7|16
CAISGRVGGRIDEQYF
>TRBV7-6|TRBJ2-7|14
CASSLEDRTYEQYF
>TRBV5-4|TRBJ1-2|16
CASSLGGLQVRYGYTF
>TRBV9|TRBJ1-1|15
CASSVGGGMNTEAFF
>TRBV7-3|TRBJ2-1|19
CASSSGALAGPQAGNEQFF
>TRBV6-6|TRBJ2-7|13
CASSYGDNYEQYF
>TRBV7-9|TRBJ2-1|16
CASTDSGAGEYNEQFF
>TRBV28|TRBJ2-1|11
CASAPQGKQFF
>TRBV4-2|TRBJ2-7|15
CASSQGLAGNYEQYF
>TRBV19|TRBJ2-1|16
CASSPLTSGFYNEQFF
>TRBV25-1|TRBJ2-5|15
CASSDRTGPQQTQYF
>TRBV6-5|TRBJ1-1|16
CASSYSQTGYNTEAFF
>TRBV13|TRBJ2-4|17
CASSLGLPDRGLNIQYF
>TRBV7-2|TRBJ2-5|15
CASSARLATIETQYF
>TRBV9|TRBJ1-5|14
CASSSLDRDQPQHF
>TRBV29-1|TRBJ2-1|14
CSVQLAGGYNEQFF
>TRBV12-3/TRBV12-4|TRBJ1-5|15
CASRRTGEVNQPQHF
>TRBV7-9|TRBJ2-3|15
CASSSGTSGRDTQYF
>TRBV10-1|TRBJ2-5|14
CASSRTGGQETQYF
>TRBV20-1|TRBJ2-2|14
CSARVTGYTGELFF
>TRBV9|TRBJ1-5|16
CASSAGGQIEGQPQHF
>TRBV20-1|TRBJ1-1|15
CSALPGTGMNTEAFF
>TRBV5-1|TRBJ2-1|13
CASSFGYYNEQFF
>TRBV12-3/TRBV12-4|TRBJ1-2|13
CASTRAGTDGYTF
>TRBV2|TRBJ1-2|13
CASGGDTQSSPYF
>TRBV4-2|TRBJ2-5|17
CASSQEFVGWGQETQYF
>TRBV7-3|TRBJ2-7|13
CASSLSLSYEQYF
>TRBV7-2|TRBJ2-3|13
CASTLPATDTQYF